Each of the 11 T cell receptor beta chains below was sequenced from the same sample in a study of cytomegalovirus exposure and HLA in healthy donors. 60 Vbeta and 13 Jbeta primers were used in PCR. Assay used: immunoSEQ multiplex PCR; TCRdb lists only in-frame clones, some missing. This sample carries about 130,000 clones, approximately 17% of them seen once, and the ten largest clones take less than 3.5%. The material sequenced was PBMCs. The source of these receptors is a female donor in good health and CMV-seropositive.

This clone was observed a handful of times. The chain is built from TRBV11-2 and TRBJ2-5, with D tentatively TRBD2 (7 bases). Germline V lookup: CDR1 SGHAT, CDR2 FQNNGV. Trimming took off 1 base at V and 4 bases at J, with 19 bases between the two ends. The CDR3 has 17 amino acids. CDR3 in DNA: TGTGCCAGCAGCTTAGGGGTGGGGGGGCCGATTGGAGAGACCCAGTACTTC. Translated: CASSLGVGGPIGETQYF.

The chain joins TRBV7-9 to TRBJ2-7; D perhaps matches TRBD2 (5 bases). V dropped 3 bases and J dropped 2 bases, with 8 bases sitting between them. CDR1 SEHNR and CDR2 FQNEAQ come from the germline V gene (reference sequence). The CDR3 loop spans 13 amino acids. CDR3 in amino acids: CASSFGVAYEQYF. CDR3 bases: TGTGCCAGCAGCTTCGGGGTAGCCTACGAGCAGTACTTC.

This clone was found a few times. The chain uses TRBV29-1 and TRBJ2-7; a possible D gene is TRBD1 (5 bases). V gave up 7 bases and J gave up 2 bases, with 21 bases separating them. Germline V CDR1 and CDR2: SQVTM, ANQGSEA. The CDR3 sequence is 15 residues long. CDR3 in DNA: TGCAGCGCAGCTAATAGTGGGCAGGGCGCCTACGAGCAGTACTTC. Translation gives CSAANSGQGAYEQYF.

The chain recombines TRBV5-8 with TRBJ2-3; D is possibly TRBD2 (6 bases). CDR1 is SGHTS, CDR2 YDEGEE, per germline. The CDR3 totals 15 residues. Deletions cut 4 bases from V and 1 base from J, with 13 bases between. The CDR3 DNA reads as TGTGCCAGCAGCATAAGGTGGGGGGGCACAGATACGCAGTATTTT. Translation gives CASSIRWGGTDTQYF.

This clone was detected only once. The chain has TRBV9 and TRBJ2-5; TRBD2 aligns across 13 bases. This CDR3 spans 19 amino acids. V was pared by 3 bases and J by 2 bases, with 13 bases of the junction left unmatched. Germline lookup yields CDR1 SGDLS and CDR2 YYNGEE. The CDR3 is CASSAGPVAGLAGQETQYF. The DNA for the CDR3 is TGTGCCAGCAGCGCCGGTCCCGTAGCGGGACTAGCGGGGCAAGAGACCCAGTACTTC.

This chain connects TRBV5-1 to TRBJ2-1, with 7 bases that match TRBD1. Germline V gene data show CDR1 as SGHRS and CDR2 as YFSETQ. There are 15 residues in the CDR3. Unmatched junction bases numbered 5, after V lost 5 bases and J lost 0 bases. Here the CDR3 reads CASSLQGFSYNEQFF. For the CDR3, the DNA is TGCGCCAGCAGTTTACAGGGGTTCTCCTACAATGAGCAGTTCTTC.

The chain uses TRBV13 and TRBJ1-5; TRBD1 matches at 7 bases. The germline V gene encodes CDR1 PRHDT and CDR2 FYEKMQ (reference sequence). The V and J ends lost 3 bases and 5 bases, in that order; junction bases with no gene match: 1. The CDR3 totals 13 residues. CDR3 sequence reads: CASSFDRDQPQHF. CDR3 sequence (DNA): TGTGCCAGCAGCTTTGACAGGGATCAGCCCCAGCATTTT.

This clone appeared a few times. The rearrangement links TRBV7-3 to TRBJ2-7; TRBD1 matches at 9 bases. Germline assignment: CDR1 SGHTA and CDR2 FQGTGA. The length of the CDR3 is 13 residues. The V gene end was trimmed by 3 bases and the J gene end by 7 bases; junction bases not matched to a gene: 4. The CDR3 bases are TGTGCCAGCAGCTTTATGACAGGGGGGGAGCAGTACTTC. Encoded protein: CASSFMTGGEQYF.

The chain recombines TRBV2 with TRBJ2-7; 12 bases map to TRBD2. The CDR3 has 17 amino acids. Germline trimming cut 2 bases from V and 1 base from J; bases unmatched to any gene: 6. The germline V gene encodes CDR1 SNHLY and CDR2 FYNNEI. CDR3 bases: TGTGCCAGCAGTGAACTAGCGGGAGGGCCGTTTTCCTACGAGCAGTACTTC. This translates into CASSELAGGPFSYEQYF.

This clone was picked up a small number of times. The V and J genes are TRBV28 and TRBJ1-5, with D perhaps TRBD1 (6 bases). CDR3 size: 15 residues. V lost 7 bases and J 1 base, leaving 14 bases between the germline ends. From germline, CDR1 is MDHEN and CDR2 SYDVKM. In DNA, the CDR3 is TGTGCCAGCACCCGCCCAGGGGAGAGCAATCAGCCCCAGCATTTT. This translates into CASTRPGESNQPQHF.

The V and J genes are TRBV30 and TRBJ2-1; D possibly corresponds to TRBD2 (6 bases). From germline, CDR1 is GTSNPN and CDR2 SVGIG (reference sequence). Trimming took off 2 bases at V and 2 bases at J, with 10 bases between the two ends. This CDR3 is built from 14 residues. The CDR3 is CAWSLTGAYNEQFF. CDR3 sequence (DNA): TGTGCCTGGAGTCTGACGGGAGCCTACAATGAGCAGTTCTTC.